This T cell receptor beta chain was sequenced in a study of vaccination effects on CD4 cells after COVID-19. Turning to this clone: Its specificity is unknown.

Findings of the study overall: The study, lacking early post-infection timepoints, had few convalescent patients.

The table came from immunoSEQ multiplex PCR; TCRdb's copy has only in-frame clones and leaves some out. The table lists tens of thousands of clones, roughly 79% of them singletons. Sequencing in the ViraFEST assay came after antigen-specific CD4+ T cells had been expanded with viral peptide pools, which were used to stimulate PBMC. Following 10 days of culture, CD4+ T cells were isolated. Nucleocapsid antibodies were negative in the vaccine recipients, who had never had SARS-CoV-2 infection. Every well housed 2.1 million or so PBMC, which grew in culture alongside 10 IU/ml IL-2 and about 10 ug/ml peptides. Both day 3 and day 7 saw half the medium replaced with IL-2 medium. This receptor was obtained from a human donor who received a COVID-19 vaccine. The sequencing used CD4+ T cells from PBMCs cultured with SARS-CoV-2 spike peptides, collected before COVID-19 vaccination.

Here the CDR3 reads CASSPPPGPLMNTEAFF. CDR3 DNA sequence: TGTGCCAGCAGCCCTCCCCCTGGCCCTCTCATGAACACTGAAGCTTTCTTT. The V gene is TRBV7-3, the J gene TRBJ1-1; D gene ambiguous. The germline V gene has CDR1 SGHTA and CDR2 FQGTGA. The V gene lost 5 bases and the J gene lost 0 bases, with 19 bases spanning the gap. The length of the CDR3 is 17 residues.